What follows is one TCR beta chain and its context. The CDR3 length is 18 residues. The V gene's germline CDR1 is MDHEN and CDR2 SYDVKM. The junction had 12 bases not matched to a gene; V was cut back by 7 bases and J by 2 bases. This sample is part of a study of ipilimumab plus nivolumab after autologous stem cell transplantation. The table came from immunoSEQ multiplex PCR; TCRdb's copy has only in-frame clones and leaves some out. The sample shows roughly 6,300 clones, 85% to 90% of them seen only once. Checkpoint therapy with ipilimumab 1 mg/kg began 14 to 28 days after transplant. This receptor was identified in a female donor with multiple myeloma. The specimen comprised PBMCs, sampled in a trial of ipilimumab plus nivolumab as post-transplant consolidation. The gene calls are TRBV28 and TRBJ2-2; 11 nucleotides align to TRBD1. The CDR3 DNA reads TGTGCCAGCAACGTAGGACAGGGGGCGAGGTCTAACACCGGGGAGCTGTTTTTT. The encoded protein is CASNVGQGARSNTGELFF.